This record covers a single TCR beta chain. Its antigen is not identified. Isolated RNA was reverse transcribed into cDNA used as the sequencing template. This table comes from immunoSEQ multiplex PCR, and its TCRdb copy is limited to in-frame clones, with some not included. The repertoire has 170,000 or so clones, over 50% of them found once; the top ten carry about 14%. Per germline, CDR1 MNHNS and CDR2 SASEGT. This CDR3 comprises 12 residues. V lost 3 bases and J 3 bases, leaving 6 bases between the germline ends. This specimen belongs to a study of CD8+ T cells in alopecia areata. Notes on the study in general: Lesional scalp exceeded normal scalp in clonality, especially in alopecia totalis/universalis.

From alopecia areata patients, lesional scalp punch biopsies and peripheral blood were collected. This specimen was CD4+ T cells sorted from blood, taken at week 0. The chain links TRBV6-1 to TRBJ2-7; D is unclear. The origin of this receptor is a human donor with alopecia areata. The CDR3 region has the DNA TGTGCCAGCAGTGATGGAGACTACGAGCAGTACTTC. It encodes CASSDGDYEQYF.